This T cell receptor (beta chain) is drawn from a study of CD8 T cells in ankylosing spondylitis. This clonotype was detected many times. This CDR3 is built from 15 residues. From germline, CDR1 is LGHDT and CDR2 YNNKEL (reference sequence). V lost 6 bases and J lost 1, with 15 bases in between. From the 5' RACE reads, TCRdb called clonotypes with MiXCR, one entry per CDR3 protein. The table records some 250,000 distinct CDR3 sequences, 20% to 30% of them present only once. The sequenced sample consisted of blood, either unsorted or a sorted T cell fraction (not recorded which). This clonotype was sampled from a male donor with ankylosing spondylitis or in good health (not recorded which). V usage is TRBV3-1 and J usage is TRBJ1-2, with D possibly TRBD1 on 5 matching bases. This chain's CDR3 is CASSSRSGYNYGYTF. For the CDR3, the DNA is TGTGCCAGCAGTTCGCGGTCAGGGTATAACTATGGCTACACCTTC.